These T cell receptor beta chains were read from a single sample in a study of T cells in Graves' hyperthyroidism and ophthalmopathy. TCRdb reprocessed the multiplex PCR reads via MiXCR and lists one record per CDR3 protein. The sample lists about 690,000 distinct CDR3 sequences, roughly 17% occurring once. The sequencing input was blood. The receptors come from a man aged 50 to 60 with Graves' hyperthyroidism. Each CDR3 is given with its conserved first and last residue. Each record gives: V gene, D gene, clone size, J gene, CDR3 DNA, CDR3 protein. A D gene is named only where the DNA matches it firmly. Not all rows give a size; the values are once, few, many and, for expanded clones, a class.

>TRBV12-3/TRBV12-4|-|-|TRBJ2-5
TGTGCCAGCAGTCCGTCGTCTACGCAGACCCAGTACTTC
CASSPSSTQTQYF
>TRBV11-2|-|many|TRBJ2-7
TGTGCCAGCAGCTTAGATCCGGAGTTGAATTACGAGCAGTACTTC
CASSLDPELNYEQYF
>TRBV28|TRBD2|many|TRBJ2-3
TGTGCCTCTTCCGCGGCTAGCGGCTACACAGATACGCAGTATTTT
CASSAASGYTDTQYF
>TRBV27|-|-|TRBJ2-7
TGTGCCAGCAGTTTTTCGGTGGGACCCTACGAGCAGTACTTC
CASSFSVGPYEQYF
>TRBV27|-|many|TRBJ1-1
TGTGCCAGCAGTTCTCGACAGATTATGAACACTGAAGCTTTCTTT
CASSSRQIMNTEAFF
>TRBV28|-|many|TRBJ2-7
TGTGCCAGCAGTTTAATTAGCTTGCGGGAGCAGTACTTC
CASSLISLREQYF
>TRBV27|TRBD2|many|TRBJ2-1
TGTGCCAGCAGTTTAATTATAGCGGGAGGTTACAATGAGCAGTTCTTC
CASSLIIAGGYNEQFF
>TRBV20-1|TRBD2|few|TRBJ2-7
TGCAGTGCTAGAAAGAGCGGGAGGTTTTACGAGCAGTACTTC
CSARKSGRFYEQYF
>TRBV4-3|TRBD1|-|TRBJ2-7
TGCGCCAGCCGACAGGGGGCCGGCGAGCAGTACTTC
CASRQGAGEQYF
>TRBV20-1|TRBD2|many|TRBJ2-1
TGCAGTGCGAAACCGGGACTAGCGGGGGCCCAGTTCTTC
CSAKPGLAGAQFF
>TRBV25-1|-|many|TRBJ2-3
TGTGCCAGCAGTGAATCTGGGGGGAGCATCACAGATACGCAGTATTTT
CASSESGGSITDTQYF
>TRBV19|-|-|TRBJ2-7
TGTGCCAGTAGTACTCCGGGACCCGCGGTTTACGAGCAGTACTTC
CASSTPGPAVYEQYF
>TRBV6-1|-|many|TRBJ2-2
TGTGCCACCTCCGGGGAGCGATCCGGGGAGCTGTTTTTT
CATSGERSGELFF
>TRBV28|-|-|TRBJ1-5
TGTGCCAGCAGAATCGTGGAGGACAGCCCTAGCAATCAGCCCCAGCATTTT
CASRIVEDSPSNQPQHF
>TRBV11-2|TRBD2|many|TRBJ2-7
TGTGCCAGCACCCGGGGGGTGCCGAACCAAAGGCAGTACTTC
CASTRGVPNQRQYF
>TRBV5-1|-|few|TRBJ1-1
TGCGCCAGCAGCTTGCCCATAACCACAGGGAGGACTGAAGCTTTCTTT
CASSLPITTGRTEAFF
>TRBV6-1|TRBD2|few|TRBJ2-5
TGTGCCAGCAGTTCTCCTTATAGCGGGAGGTTTGAGACCCAGTACTTC
CASSSPYSGRFETQYF
>TRBV20-1|-|once|TRBJ2-1
TGCAGTGCCAACCTTAGGGTGGGTTACAATGAGCAGTTCTTC
CSANLRVGYNEQFF
>TRBV11-2|-|many|TRBJ2-7
TGTGCCAGCAGCATTGTCCCCCCCGAGCAGTACTTC
CASSIVPPEQYF
>TRBV10-2|TRBD2|few|TRBJ2-3
TGCGCCAGCAGTGACCTAGCGGGATGGACAGATACGCAGTATTTT
CASSDLAGWTDTQYF
>TRBV27|TRBD1|many|TRBJ2-7
TGTGCCAGCAGTTTAGGGGGACAGGGGGCGCAAGAGCAGTACTTC
CASSLGGQGAQEQYF
>TRBV12-3/TRBV12-4|-|many|TRBJ2-7
TGTGCCAGCAGTTCCCTTTCCCGGGACTTATCCTACGAGCAGTACTTC
CASSSLSRDLSYEQYF
>TRBV6-1|-|many|TRBJ1-1
TGTGCCAGCAGCAACACTGAAGCTTTCTTT
CASSNTEAFF
>TRBV19|-|few|TRBJ2-7
TGTGCCAGTAGTATAGATGGACAGAACTACGAGCAGTACTTC
CASSIDGQNYEQYF
>TRBV30|TRBD1|-|TRBJ2-5
TGTGCCGGCGGGACAGGGGACACCCAGTACTTC
CAGGTGDTQYF
>TRBV20-1|-|-|TRBJ2-1
TGCAGTGCGATGGTGTGGCAGGGCAATGAGCAGTTCTTC
CSAMVWQGNEQFF
>TRBV10-3|-|-|TRBJ2-3
TGTGCCATCAGTGAAGTCAGGGAGGATACGCAGTATTTT
CAISEVREDTQYF
>TRBV20-1|-|many|TRBJ2-5
TGCAGTGCTCACCAGGGGGGGCGAGAGACCCAGTACTTC
CSAHQGGRETQYF
>TRBV3-1|TRBD2|-|TRBJ2-3
TGTGCCAGCAGCCAAAACCCATTGGGACTAGCGGTAACAGATACGCAGTATTTT
CASSQNPLGLAVTDTQYF
>TRBV5-1|TRBD1|-|TRBJ2-1
TGCGCCAGCAGCTTTTACCGGGACAGCTACAATGAGCAGTTCTTC
CASSFYRDSYNEQFF
>TRBV6-1|-|-|TRBJ1-5
TGTGCCAGCAGTGAAGCGGCGTTATTTAGCAATCAGCCCCAGCATTTT
CASSEAALFSNQPQHF
>TRBV28|-|-|TRBJ2-7
TGTGCCAGCAGTCCCGCCCTATATTACGAGCAGTACTTC
CASSPALYYEQYF
>TRBV18|TRBD1|many|TRBJ1-6
TGTGCCAGCTCACCTCAGGGACAGAATTCACCCCTCCACTTT
CASSPQGQNSPLHF
>TRBV6-5|-|-|TRBJ2-2
TGTGCCAGCATTAGAATGTGGGTCTGGACCGGGGAGCTGTTTTTT
CASIRMWVWTGELFF
>TRBV10-2|-|many|TRBJ1-5
TGCGCCAGCAGGACAGTTGACAATCAGCCCCAGCATTTT
CASRTVDNQPQHF
>TRBV7-2|TRBD1|few|TRBJ1-2
TGTGCCAGCAGCTTCGGGACAGGGCAAGCTTATGGCTACACCTTC
CASSFGTGQAYGYTF
>TRBV28|-|many|TRBJ2-1
TGTGCCAGCAGTTTATACAGACCCTACAATGAGCAGTTCTTC
CASSLYRPYNEQFF
>TRBV28|-|many|TRBJ2-1
TGTGCCAGCAGTTTAGAGGCGGTTAGCTCCTACAATGAGCAGTTCTTC
CASSLEAVSSYNEQFF
>TRBV14|TRBD1|-|TRBJ2-7
TGTGCCAGCAGCCTCACAGGGGGCTTTAGAGAGCAGTACTTC
CASSLTGGFREQYF
>TRBV9|TRBD1|-|TRBJ2-2
TGTGCCAGCAGCTTTGACCGGGACAGGGGGCGCCCCGGGGAGCTGTTTTTT
CASSFDRDRGRPGELFF
>TRBV5-1|TRBD2|many|TRBJ2-3
TGCGCCAGCAGCTTGGGAATAGGAGGACTAGCAGGAGATACGCAGTATTTT
CASSLGIGGLAGDTQYF
>TRBV7-2|-|-|TRBJ2-7
TGTGCCAGCAGCTTGACCGGGATGGACTACGAGCAGTACTTC
CASSLTGMDYEQYF
>TRBV30|TRBD2|many|TRBJ2-1
TGTTCGGGCGGGAGGAACAATGAGCAGTTCTTC
CSGGRNNEQFF
>TRBV30|TRBD1|few|TRBJ1-2
TGTGCCTGGAGTACGGGACAGAGCTATGGCTACACCTTC
CAWSTGQSYGYTF
>TRBV7-2|TRBD1|many|TRBJ2-7
TGTGCCAGCAGCTCTAGCCGGGACAGGTCGTACGAGCAGTACTTC
CASSSSRDRSYEQYF
>TRBV12-3/TRBV12-4|TRBD1|many|TRBJ2-6
TGTGCCAGCAGTTTAGTACGATACGCAGGGGGACCTTCTGGGGCCAACGTCCTGACTTTC
CASSLVRYAGGPSGANVLTF
>TRBV2|-|many|TRBJ1-1
TGTGCCAGCAAACTCCTCGGGGGGGAAGCTTTCTTT
CASKLLGGEAFF
>TRBV4-1|TRBD2|-|TRBJ2-7
TGCGCCAGCAGCCATCCTAGCGGACACTACGAGCAGTACTTC
CASSHPSGHYEQYF
>TRBV10-1|-|few|TRBJ1-1
TGCGCCAGCAGTGACCAGGGACACACTGAAGCTTTCTTT
CASSDQGHTEAFF